A selection of T cell receptor beta chains follows, all from one sample in a study of PD-1 blockade in classical Hodgkin lymphoma. Data came from immunoSEQ multiplex PCR; TCRdb stores just in-frame clones and leaves some out. The data show about 6,500 clones, approximately 80% seen once. Sequencing was performed on peripheral blood mononuclear cells (PBMCs), taken at baseline. These receptor sequences come from a human donor with classical Hodgkin lymphoma. CDR3s include the opening cysteine and the closing phenylalanine or tryptophan. D genes are given only for firm matches. Clone size, where shown, is once, few, many, or a class for clones that have expanded.

J gene | V gene | clone size | D gene | CDR3 DNA | CDR3 protein
TRBJ2-2 | TRBV4-2 | NA | TRBD1 | TGTGCCAGCAGCACCGGACAGGGGGCATATACCGGGGAGCTGTTTTTT | CASSTGQGAYTGELFF
TRBJ2-7 | TRBV6-1 | NA | TRBD2 | TGTGCCAGTACTAGCGGGAGGTTGTACGAGCAGTACTTC | CASTSGRLYEQYF
TRBJ2-7 | TRBV5-6 | NA | NA | TGTGCCAGCAGCTTAACCCTTGGGGGCGAGCAGTACTTC | CASSLTLGGEQYF
TRBJ1-6 | TRBV27 | NA | NA | TGTGCCAGCAGACGCCTGGACGGGGATAATTCACCCCTCCACTTT | CASRRLDGDNSPLHF
TRBJ1-3 | TRBV19 | NA | NA | TGTGCCAGTAGACCCTGGCGCAGGACTGGAAACACCATATATTTT | CASRPWRRTGNTIYF
TRBJ2-1 | TRBV27 | NA | TRBD2 | TGTGCCAGCAGACCACTAGCGGGGGGATACAATGAGCAGTTCTTC | CASRPLAGGYNEQFF
TRBJ1-5 | TRBV2 | NA | TRBD1 | TGTGCCAGCAGTCCCCAACCGGGACAGGGTCAGCCCCAGCATTTT | CASSPQPGQGQPQHF
TRBJ2-7 | TRBV9 | NA | TRBD2 | TGTGCCAGCAGCGTAGTACCAGCGGGAGGTGAGCAGTACTTC | CASSVVPAGGEQYF
TRBJ1-5 | TRBV6-6 | NA | TRBD1 | TGTGCCAGCAGCCCCGGACAGGGCAGACATCAGCCCCAGCATTTT | CASSPGQGRHQPQHF
TRBJ2-3 | TRBV5-3 | NA | NA | TGTGCCAGCAGCCGTTGGGGGCCTAAGTATTTT | CASSRWGPKYF
TRBJ2-1 | TRBV18 | NA | TRBD2 | TGTGCCAGCTCACAACTAGCGGATTACAATGAGCAGTTCTTC | CASSQLADYNEQFF
TRBJ2-1 | TRBV11-2 | NA | NA | TGTGCCAGCAGCTTAAAGGTAGCGCCCCACGTGGACTCCTACAATGAGCAGTTCTTC | CASSLKVAPHVDSYNEQFF
TRBJ2-3 | TRBV29-1 | NA | TRBD2 | TGCAGCGTTGCGGGGGGTGACCTCACAGATACGCAGTATTTT | CSVAGGDLTDTQYF
TRBJ1-4 | TRBV21-1 | NA | NA | TGTGCCAGCAGCCGCAGGGGGCGAAGTAATGAAAAACTGTTTTTT | CASSRRGRSNEKLFF
TRBJ2-5 | TRBV2 | NA | NA | TGTGCCAGCAGTACACCCACAGGGTTGGGGGGCCAAGAGACCCAGTACTTC | CASSTPTGLGGQETQYF
TRBJ1-1 | TRBV7-2 | NA | TRBD1 | TGTGCCAGCAGCGCCGGACAGGGTGAAGCTTTCTTT | CASSAGQGEAFF
TRBJ2-7 | TRBV6-5 | medium-sized | NA | TGTGCCAGCAGTTCGGGCACCAGGGACGAGCAGTACTTC | CASSSGTRDEQYF
TRBJ2-3 | TRBV7-3 | NA | TRBD1 | TGTGCCAGCAGCTACGCCGGGACAGGGGGCGCTCATACGCAGTATTTT | CASSYAGTGGAHTQYF
TRBJ2-1 | TRBV11-2 | NA | TRBD1 | TGTGCCAGCAGCTTAGATTTAATCCCGGGACAGGGGAAATATGAGCAGTTCTTC | CASSLDLIPGQGKYEQFF
TRBJ2-2 | TRBV4-1 | NA | NA | TGCGCCAGCAGCCAAGCCCTAGATTCCACCGGGGAGCTGTTTTTT | CASSQALDSTGELFF
TRBJ2-7 | TRBV7-3 | NA | TRBD1 | TGTGCCAGCAGCGGCTCGGGGACAGGGAGATTCGAGCAGTACTTC | CASSGSGTGRFEQYF
TRBJ2-3 | TRBV2 | NA | NA | TGTGCCAGCAGGCCACAGGGTCTAAGCACAGATACGCAGTATTTT | CASRPQGLSTDTQYF
TRBJ1-2 | TRBV27 | NA | NA | TGTGCCAGCAGTCAGACCGCGATCTATGGCTACACCTTC | CASSQTAIYGYTF
TRBJ2-1 | TRBV2 | NA | TRBD1 | TGTGCCAGCAGGACAGGGTGGAACAATGAGCAGTTCTTC | CASRTGWNNEQFF
TRBJ2-7 | TRBV5-5 | once | TRBD1 | TGTGCCAGCAGCAGGAATACCGGGACAGGGATCGACGAGCAGTACTTC | CASSRNTGTGIDEQYF
TRBJ1-1 | TRBV25-1 | NA | NA | TGTGCCAGCAGCGACACCACCGGGGCAGGGGCTAACACTGAAGCTTTCTTT | CASSDTTGAGANTEAFF
TRBJ2-1 | TRBV2 | NA | NA | TGTGCCAGCAGTGAAATTCACAACAATGAGCAGTTCTTC | CASSEIHNNEQFF
TRBJ1-1 | TRBV28 | NA | NA | TGTGCCAGCAGTACCACCCCAAGTACGACTGAAGCTTTCTTT | CASSTTPSTTEAFF
TRBJ2-1 | TRBV7-3 | NA | NA | TGTGCCAGCAGCTTAGGGCAAGGATTTGGTGAGCAGTTCTTC | CASSLGQGFGEQFF
TRBJ2-7 | TRBV7-6 | few | TRBD2 | TGTGCCAGCACCCCGGTCGGGACTAGCTCCGAGCAGTACTTC | CASTPVGTSSEQYF
TRBJ1-1 | TRBV4-1 | NA | NA | TGCGCCAGCAGCCGTCAGGGTCCGAACACTGAAGCTTTCTTT | CASSRQGPNTEAFF
TRBJ2-2 | TRBV28 | NA | NA | TGTGCCAGCCGACTAGACGGGACCACCGGGGAGCTGTTTTTT | CASRLDGTTGELFF
TRBJ2-2 | TRBV5-6 | NA | TRBD1 | TGTGCCAGCAGCTCCGGGACAGGGTCGGCCGGGGAGCTGTTTTTT | CASSSGTGSAGELFF